The clone carrying this TCR beta chain showed up just a few times. Its specificity is not known. V lost 6 bases, J lost 2 bases, and 11 bases lay in between. This CDR3 is built from 14 residues. The source of the sample is a study of CD8 T cells in ankylosing spondylitis. Quantitative molecular-barcoded 5'-RACE generated the TCR beta libraries. TCRdb re-analysed the 5' RACE reads in MiXCR, keeping a single row per CDR3 protein. The table lists over 200,000 distinct CDR3 sequences, 10% to 13% of them singletons. Findings of the study overall: Before this, some motif variants had been reported in reactive arthritis synovial fluid and blood. A motif in TCR beta, a set of roughly eight highly homologous variants, appeared characteristic of ankylosing spondylitis blood. Disease-linked clones proved CD8+ and comparatively uncommon in peripheral blood.

The specimen was blood, either unsorted or a sorted T cell fraction (not recorded which). The J gene is TRBJ2-1, the V gene TRBV12-3 or TRBV12-4; D possibly corresponds to TRBD2 (6 bases). This clonotype was obtained from a male donor with ankylosing spondylitis or in good health (not recorded which). CDR3 protein: CASRRSGPYNEQFF. The CDR3 region has the DNA TGTGCCAGCAGGCGTAGCGGACCCTACAATGAGCAGTTCTTC.